This T cell receptor beta chain was sequenced in a study of blood T cell repertoires in COVID-19. Study background: T cells, B-cell-depleted T cells, or PBMCs supplied cDNA or gDNA.

This CDR3 has 17 amino acids. Unmatched junction bases numbered 10, after V lost 7 bases and J lost 3 bases. CDR1 is GTSNPN and CDR2 is SVGIG in the germline V gene (reference sequence). Source study methods: It was from reference gene primer amplification that nucleated cell counts were estimated. This table comes from immunoSEQ multiplex PCR, and its TCRdb copy is limited to in-frame clones, with some not included. That table is the source of V, J and clone size, and D and trimming were worked out from the DNA. In the table there are 250,000 to 300,000 clones, around 80% of which are singletons. Material: peripheral blood. The receptor's source is a man aged 80 or over with acute or convalescent COVID-19. The genes are TRBV30 and TRBJ2-2, with 14 positions matching TRBD2. The CDR3 here is CASRLAGGFRHTGELFF. Written as DNA, the CDR3 is TGTGCCTCCCGACTAGCGGGAGGGTTCCGGCACACCGGGGAGCTGTTTTTT.